This TCR beta chain comes out of a study of control samples from healthy donors and cancer patients. V lost 5 bases and J 3 bases, leaving 17 bases between the germline ends. CDR3 size: 16 residues. Germline V gene sequence: CDR1 LNHDA, CDR2 SQIVND (reference sequence). Profiling relied on immunoSEQ multiplex PCR, and the TCRdb table lists in-frame clones only, not all of them. The data hold about 160,000 clones, with over 85% observed a single time. J is TRBJ1-5 and V is TRBV19; D is undetermined. The receptor was isolated from a man under 40 in good health. The sequenced sample was blood. The chain's CDR3 is CASSVGYSSSNQPQHF. The CDR3 DNA reads TGTGCCAGTAGTGTGGGTTACAGCTCTTCCAATCAGCCCCAGCATTTT.